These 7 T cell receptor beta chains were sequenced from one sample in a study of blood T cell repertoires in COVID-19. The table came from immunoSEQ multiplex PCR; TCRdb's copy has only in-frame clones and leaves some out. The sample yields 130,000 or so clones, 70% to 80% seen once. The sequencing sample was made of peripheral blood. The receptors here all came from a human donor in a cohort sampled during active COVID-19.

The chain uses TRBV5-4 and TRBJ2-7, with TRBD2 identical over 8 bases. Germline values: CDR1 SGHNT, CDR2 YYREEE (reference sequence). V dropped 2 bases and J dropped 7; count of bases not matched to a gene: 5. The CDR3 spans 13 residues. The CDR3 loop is CASSFGGEKEQYF. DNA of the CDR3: TGTGCCAGCAGCTTCGGGGGGGAAAAAGAGCAGTACTTC. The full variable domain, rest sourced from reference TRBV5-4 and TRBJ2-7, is ETGVTQSPTHLIKTRGQQVTLRCSSQSGHNTVSWYQQALGQGPQFIFQYYREEENGRGNFPPRFSGLQFPNYSSELNVNALELDDSALYLCASSFGGEKEQYFGPGTRLTVT.

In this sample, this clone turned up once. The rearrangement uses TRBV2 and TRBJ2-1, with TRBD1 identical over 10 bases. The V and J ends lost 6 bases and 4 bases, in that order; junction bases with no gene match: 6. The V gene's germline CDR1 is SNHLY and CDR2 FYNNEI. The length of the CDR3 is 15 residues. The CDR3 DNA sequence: TGTGCCAGCAGGCCAGACAGGGGGCAGTACAATGAGCAGTTCTTC. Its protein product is CASRPDRGQYNEQFF.

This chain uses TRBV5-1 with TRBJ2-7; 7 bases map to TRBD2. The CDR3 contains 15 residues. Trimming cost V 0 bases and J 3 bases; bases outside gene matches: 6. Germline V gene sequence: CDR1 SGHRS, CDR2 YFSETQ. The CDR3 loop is CASSLGLGRDYEQYF. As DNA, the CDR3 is TGCGCCAGCAGCTTGGGACTAGGGAGGGACTACGAGCAGTACTTC. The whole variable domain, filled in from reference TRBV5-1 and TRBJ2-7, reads KAGVTQTPRYLIKTRGQQVTLSCSPISGHRSVSWYQQTPGQGLQFLFEYFSETQRNKGNFPGRFSGRQFSNSRSEMNVSTLELGDSALYLCASSLGLGRDYEQYFGPGTRLTVT.

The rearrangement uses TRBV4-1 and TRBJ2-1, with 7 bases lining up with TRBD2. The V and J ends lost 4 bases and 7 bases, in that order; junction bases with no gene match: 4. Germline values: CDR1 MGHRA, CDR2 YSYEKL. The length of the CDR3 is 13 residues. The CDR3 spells CASSPAAGNEQFF. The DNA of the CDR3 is TGCGCCAGCAGCCCGGCAGCGGGAAATGAGCAGTTCTTC.

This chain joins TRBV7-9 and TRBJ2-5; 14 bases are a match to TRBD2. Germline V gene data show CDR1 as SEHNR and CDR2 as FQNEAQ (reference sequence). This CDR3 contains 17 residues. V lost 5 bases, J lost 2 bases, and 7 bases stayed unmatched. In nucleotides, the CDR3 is TGTGCCAGCAGCCCAGGACTAGCGGGGGGTACACAAGAGACCCAGTACTTC. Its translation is CASSPGLAGGTQETQYF.

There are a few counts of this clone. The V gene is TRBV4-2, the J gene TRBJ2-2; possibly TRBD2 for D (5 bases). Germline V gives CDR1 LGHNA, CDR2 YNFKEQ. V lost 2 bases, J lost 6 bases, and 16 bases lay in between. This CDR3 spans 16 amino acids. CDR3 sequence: CASSQTSLIASGELFF. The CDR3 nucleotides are TGTGCCAGCAGCCAAACATCTTTAATAGCGTCCGGGGAGCTGTTTTTT.

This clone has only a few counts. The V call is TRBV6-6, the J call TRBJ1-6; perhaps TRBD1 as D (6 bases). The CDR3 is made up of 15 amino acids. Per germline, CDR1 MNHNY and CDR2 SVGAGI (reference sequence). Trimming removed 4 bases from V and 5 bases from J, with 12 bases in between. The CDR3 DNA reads TGTGCCAGCAGTTCAAGGACAGCCAATAATTCACCCCTCCACTTT. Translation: CASSSRTANNSPLHF.